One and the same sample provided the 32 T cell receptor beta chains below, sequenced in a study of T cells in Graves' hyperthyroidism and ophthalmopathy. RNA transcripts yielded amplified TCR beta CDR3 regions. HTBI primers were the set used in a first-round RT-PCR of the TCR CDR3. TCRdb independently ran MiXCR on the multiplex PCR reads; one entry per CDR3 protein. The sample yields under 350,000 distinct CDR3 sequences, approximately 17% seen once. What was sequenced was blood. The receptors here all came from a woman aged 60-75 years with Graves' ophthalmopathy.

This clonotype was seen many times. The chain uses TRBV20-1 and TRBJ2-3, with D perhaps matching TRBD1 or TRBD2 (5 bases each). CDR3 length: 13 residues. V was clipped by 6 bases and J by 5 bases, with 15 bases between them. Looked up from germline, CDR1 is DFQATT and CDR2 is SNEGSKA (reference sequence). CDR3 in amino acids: CSARDHQGDTQYF. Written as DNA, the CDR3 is TGCAGTGCCCGGGACCATCAGGGAGATACGCAGTATTTT.

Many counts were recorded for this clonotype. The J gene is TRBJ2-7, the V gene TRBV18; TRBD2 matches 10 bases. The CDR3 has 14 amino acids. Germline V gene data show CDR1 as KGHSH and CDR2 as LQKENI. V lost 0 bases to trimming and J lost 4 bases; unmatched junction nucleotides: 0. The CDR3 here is CASSPPGLAYEQYF. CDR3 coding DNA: TGTGCCAGCTCACCACCGGGACTAGCGTACGAGCAGTACTTC.

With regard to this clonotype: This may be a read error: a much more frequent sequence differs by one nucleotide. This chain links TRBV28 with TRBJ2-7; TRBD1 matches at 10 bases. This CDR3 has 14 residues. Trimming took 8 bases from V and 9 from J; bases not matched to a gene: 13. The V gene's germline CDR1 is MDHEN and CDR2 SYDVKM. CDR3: CASSHAGQGSGQYF. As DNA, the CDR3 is TGTGCCAGCTCACACGCGGGACAGGGGTCCGGGCAGTACTTC.

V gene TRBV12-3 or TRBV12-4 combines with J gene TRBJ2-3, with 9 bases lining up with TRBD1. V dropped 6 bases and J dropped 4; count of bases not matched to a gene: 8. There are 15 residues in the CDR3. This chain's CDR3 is CASSTGTGMADTQYF. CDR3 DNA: TGTGCCAGCAGCACCGGGACAGGGATGGCAGATACGCAGTATTTT.

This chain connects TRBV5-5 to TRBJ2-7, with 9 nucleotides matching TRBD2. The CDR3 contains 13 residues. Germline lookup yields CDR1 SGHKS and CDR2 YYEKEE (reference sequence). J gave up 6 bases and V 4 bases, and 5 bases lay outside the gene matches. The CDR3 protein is CASSRGLAIEQYF. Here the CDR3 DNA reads TGTGCCAGCAGCCGGGGACTAGCCATCGAGCAGTACTTC.

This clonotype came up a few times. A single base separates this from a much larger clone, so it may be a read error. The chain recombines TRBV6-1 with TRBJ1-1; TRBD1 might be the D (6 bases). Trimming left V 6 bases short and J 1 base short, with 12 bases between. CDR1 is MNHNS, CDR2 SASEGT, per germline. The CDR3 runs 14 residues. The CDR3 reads CASSGGSSNTEAFF. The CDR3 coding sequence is TGTGCCAGCAGCGGGGGCAGTTCGAACACTGAAGCTTTCTTT.

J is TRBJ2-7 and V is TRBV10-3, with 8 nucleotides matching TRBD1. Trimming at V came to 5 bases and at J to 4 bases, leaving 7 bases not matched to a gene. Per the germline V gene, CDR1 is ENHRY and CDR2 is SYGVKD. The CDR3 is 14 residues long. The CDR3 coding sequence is TGTGCCATCAGTAGGACAGGGACGACTTACGAGCAGTACTTC. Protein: CAISRTGTTYEQYF.

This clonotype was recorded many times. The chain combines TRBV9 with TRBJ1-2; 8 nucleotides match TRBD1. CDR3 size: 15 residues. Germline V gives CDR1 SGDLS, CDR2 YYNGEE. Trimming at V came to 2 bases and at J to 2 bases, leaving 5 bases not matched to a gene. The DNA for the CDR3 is TGTGCCAGCAGCGTGGGCAGGGGGCAGAACTATGGCTACACCTTC. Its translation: CASSVGRGQNYGYTF.

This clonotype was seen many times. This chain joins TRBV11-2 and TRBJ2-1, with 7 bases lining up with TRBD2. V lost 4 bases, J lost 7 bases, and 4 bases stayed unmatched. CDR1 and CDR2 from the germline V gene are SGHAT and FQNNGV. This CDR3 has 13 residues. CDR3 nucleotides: TGTGCCAGCAGCTCAAGCGGGACTAATGAGCAGTTCTTC. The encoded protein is CASSSSGTNEQFF.

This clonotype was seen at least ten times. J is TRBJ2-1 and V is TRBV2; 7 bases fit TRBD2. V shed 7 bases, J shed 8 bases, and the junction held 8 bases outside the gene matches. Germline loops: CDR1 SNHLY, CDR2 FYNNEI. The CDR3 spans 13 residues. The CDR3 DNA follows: TGTGCCAGCAAGAGGACTAGAGGGGATGAGCAGTTCTTC. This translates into CASKRTRGDEQFF.

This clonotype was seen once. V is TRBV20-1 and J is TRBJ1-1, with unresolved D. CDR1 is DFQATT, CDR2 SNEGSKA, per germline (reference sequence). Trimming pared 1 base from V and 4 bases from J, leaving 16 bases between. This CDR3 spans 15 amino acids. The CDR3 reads CSARGSLGPSTEAFF. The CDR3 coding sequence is TGCAGTGCTAGAGGCAGCCTAGGTCCAAGCACTGAAGCTTTCTTT.

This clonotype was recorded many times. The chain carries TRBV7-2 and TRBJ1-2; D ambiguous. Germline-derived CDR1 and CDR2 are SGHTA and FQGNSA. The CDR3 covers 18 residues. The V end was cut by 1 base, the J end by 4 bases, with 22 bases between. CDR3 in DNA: TGTGCCAGCAGCTTAGTTTACCGAAAAAAGTACTGGGGCTATGGCTACACCTTC. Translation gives CASSLVYRKKYWGYGYTF.

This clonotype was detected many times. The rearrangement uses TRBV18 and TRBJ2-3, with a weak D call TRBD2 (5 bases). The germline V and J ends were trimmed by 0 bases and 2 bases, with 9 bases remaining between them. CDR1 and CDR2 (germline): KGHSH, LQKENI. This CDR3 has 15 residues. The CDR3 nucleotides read TGTGCCAGCTCACCACCGAGCGGCCACACAGATACGCAGTATTTT. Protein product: CASSPPSGHTDTQYF.

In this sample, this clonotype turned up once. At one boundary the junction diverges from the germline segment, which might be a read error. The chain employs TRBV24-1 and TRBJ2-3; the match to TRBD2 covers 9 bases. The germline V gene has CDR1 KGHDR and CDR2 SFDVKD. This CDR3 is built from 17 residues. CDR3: CVTSDTGTSHPTDTQYF. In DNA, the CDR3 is TGTGTCACCAGTGATACCGGGACTAGCCACCCCACAGATACGCAGTATTTT.

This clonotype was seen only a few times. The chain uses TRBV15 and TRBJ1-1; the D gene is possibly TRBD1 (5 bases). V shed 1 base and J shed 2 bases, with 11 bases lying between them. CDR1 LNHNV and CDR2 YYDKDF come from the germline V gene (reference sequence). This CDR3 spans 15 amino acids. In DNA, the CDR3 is TGTGCCACCAGCAGAGGGTATGGGGCCAACACTGAAGCTTTCTTT. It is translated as CATSRGYGANTEAFF.

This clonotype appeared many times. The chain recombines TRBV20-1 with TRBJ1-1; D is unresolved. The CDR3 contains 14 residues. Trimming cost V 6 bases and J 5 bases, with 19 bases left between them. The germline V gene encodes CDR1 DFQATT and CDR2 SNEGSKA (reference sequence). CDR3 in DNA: TGCAGTGCCACCACCTTAGCGCTCAGAACTGAAGCTTTCTTT. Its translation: CSATTLALRTEAFF.

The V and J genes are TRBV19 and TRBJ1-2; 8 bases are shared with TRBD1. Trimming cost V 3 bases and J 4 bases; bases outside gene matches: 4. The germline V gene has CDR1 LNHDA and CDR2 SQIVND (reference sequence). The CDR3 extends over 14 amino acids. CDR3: CASSMGQVGYGYTF. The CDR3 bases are TGTGCCAGTAGTATGGGACAGGTCGGCTATGGCTACACCTTC.

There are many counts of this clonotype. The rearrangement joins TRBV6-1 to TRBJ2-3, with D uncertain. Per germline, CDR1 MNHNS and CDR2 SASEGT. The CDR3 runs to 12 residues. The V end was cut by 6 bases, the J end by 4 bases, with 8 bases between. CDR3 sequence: CASRVGPDTQYF. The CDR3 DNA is TGTGCCAGCAGGGTAGGACCAGATACGCAGTATTTT.

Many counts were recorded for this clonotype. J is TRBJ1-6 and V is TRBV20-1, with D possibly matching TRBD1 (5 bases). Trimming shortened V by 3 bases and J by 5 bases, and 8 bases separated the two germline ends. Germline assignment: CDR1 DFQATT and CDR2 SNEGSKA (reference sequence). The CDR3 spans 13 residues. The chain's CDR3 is CSAREGHNSPLHF. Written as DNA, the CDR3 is TGCAGTGCTAGGGAGGGGCATAATTCACCCCTCCACTTT.

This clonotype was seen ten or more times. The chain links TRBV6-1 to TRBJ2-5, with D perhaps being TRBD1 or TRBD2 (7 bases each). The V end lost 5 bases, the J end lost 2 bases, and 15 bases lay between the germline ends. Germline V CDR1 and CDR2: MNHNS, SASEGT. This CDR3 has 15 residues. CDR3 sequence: CASSQGGFPQETQYF. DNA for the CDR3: TGTGCCAGCAGTCAGGGGGGGTTCCCACAAGAGACCCAGTACTTC.

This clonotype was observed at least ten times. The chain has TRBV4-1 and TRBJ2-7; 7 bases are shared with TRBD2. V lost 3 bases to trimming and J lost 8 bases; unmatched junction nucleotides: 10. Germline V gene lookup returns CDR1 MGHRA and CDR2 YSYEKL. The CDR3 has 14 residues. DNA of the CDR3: TGCGCCAGCAGCCAGAACTTACTAGCGAGAAAGCAGTACTTC. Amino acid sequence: CASSQNLLARKQYF.

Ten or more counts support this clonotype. The CDR3, as DNA: TGTGCCAGCAGTCCCCTGAGCAGGGGTTGGCTTGACTATGGCTACACCTTC. Residues: CASSPLSRGWLDYGYTF. This chain connects TRBV11-2 to TRBJ1-2, with a possible D match to TRBD1 (6 bases). This CDR3 has 17 residues. Per the germline V gene, CDR1 is SGHAT and CDR2 is FQNNGV. The ends were cut back, 6 bases at V and 3 bases at J, with 23 bases in the middle.

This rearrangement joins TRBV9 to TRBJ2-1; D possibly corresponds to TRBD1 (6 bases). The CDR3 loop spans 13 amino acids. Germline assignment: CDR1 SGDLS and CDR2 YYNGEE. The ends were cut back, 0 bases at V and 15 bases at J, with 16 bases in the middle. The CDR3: CASSVGLEDRGFF. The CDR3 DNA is TGTGCCAGCAGCGTAGGACTCGAGGACAGAGGGTTCTTC.

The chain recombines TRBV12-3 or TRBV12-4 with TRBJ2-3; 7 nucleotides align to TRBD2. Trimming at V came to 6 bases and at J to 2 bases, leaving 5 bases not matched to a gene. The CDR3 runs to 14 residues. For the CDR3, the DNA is TGTGCCAGCAGGCGACGGGGGGACACAGATACGCAGTATTTT. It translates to CASRRRGDTDTQYF.

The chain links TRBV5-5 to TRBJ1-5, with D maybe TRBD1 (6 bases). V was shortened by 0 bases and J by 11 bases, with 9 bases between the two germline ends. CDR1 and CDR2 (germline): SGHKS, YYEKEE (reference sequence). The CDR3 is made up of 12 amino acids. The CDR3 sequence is CASSLEWTAQHF. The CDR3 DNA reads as TGTGCCAGCAGCTTGGAGTGGACAGCCCAGCATTTT.

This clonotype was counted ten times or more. The CDR3 is CASSDTAGNTGELFF. The CDR3 nucleotides read TGTGCCAGCAGTGATACGGCAGGGAATACCGGGGAGCTGTTTTTT. The chain recombines TRBV2 with TRBJ2-2; D is perhaps TRBD1 (5 bases). Trimming stripped 3 bases from V and 5 bases from J, with 13 bases between. The germline CDR1 and CDR2 sequences are SNHLY and FYNNEI. The CDR3 spans 15 residues.

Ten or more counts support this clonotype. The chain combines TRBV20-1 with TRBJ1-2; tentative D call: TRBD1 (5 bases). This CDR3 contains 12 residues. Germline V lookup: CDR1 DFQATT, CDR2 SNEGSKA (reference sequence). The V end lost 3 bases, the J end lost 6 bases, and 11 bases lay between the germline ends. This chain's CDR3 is CSASMGTDGYTF. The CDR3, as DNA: TGCAGTGCTAGTATGGGGACGGATGGCTACACCTTC.

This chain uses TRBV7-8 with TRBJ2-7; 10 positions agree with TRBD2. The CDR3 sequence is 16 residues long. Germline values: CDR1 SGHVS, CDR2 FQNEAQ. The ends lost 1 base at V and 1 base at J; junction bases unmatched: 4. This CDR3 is CASSLDASGSSYEQYF. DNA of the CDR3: TGTGCCAGCAGCTTAGATGCTAGCGGGAGTTCCTACGAGCAGTACTTC.

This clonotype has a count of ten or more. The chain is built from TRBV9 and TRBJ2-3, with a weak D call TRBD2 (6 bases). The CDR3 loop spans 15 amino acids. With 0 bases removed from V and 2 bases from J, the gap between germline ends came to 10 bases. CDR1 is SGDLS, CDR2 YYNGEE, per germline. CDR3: CASSVAASDTDTQYF. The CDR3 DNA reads TGTGCCAGCAGCGTAGCGGCTAGCGACACAGATACGCAGTATTTT.

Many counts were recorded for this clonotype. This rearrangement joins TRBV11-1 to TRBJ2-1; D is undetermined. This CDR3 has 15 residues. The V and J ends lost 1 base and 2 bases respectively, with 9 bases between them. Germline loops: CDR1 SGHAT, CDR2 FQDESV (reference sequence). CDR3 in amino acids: CASSLESSAYNEQFF. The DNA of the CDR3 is TGTGCCAGCAGCTTAGAGTCAAGCGCCTACAATGAGCAGTTCTTC.

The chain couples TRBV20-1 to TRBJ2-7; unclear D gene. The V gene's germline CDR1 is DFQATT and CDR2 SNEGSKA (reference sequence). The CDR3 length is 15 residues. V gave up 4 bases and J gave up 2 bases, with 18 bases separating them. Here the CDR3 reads CSANRIGQTTYEQYF. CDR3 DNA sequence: TGCAGTGCTAACCGTATAGGGCAAACTACCTACGAGCAGTACTTC.

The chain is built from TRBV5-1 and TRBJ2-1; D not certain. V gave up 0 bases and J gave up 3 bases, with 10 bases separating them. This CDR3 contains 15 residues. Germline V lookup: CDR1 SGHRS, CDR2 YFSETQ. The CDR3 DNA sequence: TGCGCCAGCAGCTTGGTTGCGGAGATCTACAATGAGCAGTTCTTC. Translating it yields CASSLVAEIYNEQFF.